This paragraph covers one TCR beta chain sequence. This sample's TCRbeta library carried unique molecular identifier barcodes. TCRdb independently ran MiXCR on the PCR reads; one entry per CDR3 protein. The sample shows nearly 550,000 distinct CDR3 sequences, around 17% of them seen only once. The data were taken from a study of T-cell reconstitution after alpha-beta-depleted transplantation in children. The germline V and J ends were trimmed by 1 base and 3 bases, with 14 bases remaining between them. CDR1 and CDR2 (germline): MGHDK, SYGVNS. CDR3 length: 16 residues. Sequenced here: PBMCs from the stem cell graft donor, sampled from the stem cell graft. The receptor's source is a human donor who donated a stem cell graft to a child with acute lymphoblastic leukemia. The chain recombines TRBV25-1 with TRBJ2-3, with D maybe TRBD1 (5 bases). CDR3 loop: CASSEWVGPGTDTQYF. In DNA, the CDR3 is TGTGCCAGCAGTGAATGGGTGGGGCCCGGGACAGATACGCAGTATTTT.